This T cell receptor beta chain is from a study of blood T cell repertoires in COVID-19. On the study more broadly: Acute-phase and convalescent COVID-19 samples originated in the United States, Italy and Spain.

Per the original methods: Quantification of nucleated cells was approximated via reference gene primer amplification. The repertoire was sequenced with immunoSEQ multiplex PCR; TCRdb's copy has only in-frame clones and lacks some. V, J and clone size are those of that table, while D and trimming were read from the DNA. Among a few hundred thousand clones listed, roughly 89% were seen once. Cohort 3 donors counted as recovered after two negative PCRs, clearance, or resolved symptoms. The germline gives CDR1 KGHSH, CDR2 LQKENI. The length of the CDR3 is 16 residues. V gave up 3 bases and J gave up 5 bases, with 19 bases separating them.

This clonotype originated in a man aged 40-49 years who had recovered from COVID-19. Sequencing was carried out using PBMCs or T cells enriched from blood (not recorded which). V is TRBV18 and J is TRBJ2-5; D is unclear. The CDR3 DNA reads TGTGCCAGCTCACCGCGGAAAGACCTTCAACCTGAGACCCAGTACTTC. This sequence encodes CASSPRKDLQPETQYF.